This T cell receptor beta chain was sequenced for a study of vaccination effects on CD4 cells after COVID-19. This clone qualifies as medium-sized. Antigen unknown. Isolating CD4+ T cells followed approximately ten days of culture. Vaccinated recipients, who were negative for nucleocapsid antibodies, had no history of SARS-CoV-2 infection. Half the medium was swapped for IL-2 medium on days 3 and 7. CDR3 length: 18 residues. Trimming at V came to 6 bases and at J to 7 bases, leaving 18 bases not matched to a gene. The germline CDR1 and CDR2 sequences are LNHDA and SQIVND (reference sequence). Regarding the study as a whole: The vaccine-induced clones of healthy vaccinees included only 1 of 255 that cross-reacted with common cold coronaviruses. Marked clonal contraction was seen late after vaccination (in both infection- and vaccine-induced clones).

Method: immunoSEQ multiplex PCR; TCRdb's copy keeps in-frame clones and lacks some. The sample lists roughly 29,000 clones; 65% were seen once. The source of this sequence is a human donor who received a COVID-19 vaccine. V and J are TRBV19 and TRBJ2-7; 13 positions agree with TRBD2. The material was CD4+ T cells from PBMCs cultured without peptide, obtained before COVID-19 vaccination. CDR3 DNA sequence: TGTGCCAGTAGCCGAAAGTCCCCGGGACTAGCGGGGACGTGGGAGCAGTACTTC. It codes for CASSRKSPGLAGTWEQYF.